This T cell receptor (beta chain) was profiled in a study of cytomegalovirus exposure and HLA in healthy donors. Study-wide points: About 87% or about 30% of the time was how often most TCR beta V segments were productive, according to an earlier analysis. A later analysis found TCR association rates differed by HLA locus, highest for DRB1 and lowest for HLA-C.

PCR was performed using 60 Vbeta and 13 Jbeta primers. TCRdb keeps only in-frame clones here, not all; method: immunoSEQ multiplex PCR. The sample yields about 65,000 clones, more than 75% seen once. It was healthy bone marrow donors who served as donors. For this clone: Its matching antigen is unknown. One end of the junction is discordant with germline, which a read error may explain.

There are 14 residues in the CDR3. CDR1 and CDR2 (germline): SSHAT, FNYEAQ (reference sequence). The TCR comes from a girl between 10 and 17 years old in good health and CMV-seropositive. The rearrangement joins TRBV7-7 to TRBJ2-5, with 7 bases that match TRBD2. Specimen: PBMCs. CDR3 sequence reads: CASSPAGRQETQYF. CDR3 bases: TGTGCTAGCAGCCCAGCGGGAAGGCAAGAGACCCAGTACTTC.